These 20 T cell receptor beta chains originate from one sample sequenced in a study of T cells in Graves' hyperthyroidism and ophthalmopathy. TCR beta CDR3 regions were amplified from RNA transcripts. TCR CDR3 regions were first amplified by RT-PCR with HTBI primers. TCRdb re-analysed the multiplex PCR reads in MiXCR, keeping a single row per CDR3 protein. This table holds hundreds of thousands of distinct CDR3 sequences, nearly 45% found once. Sequencing was performed on peripheral blood or thyroid tissue (not recorded which). The receptors originated from an adult man with Graves' disease, either hyperthyroidism or ophthalmopathy (not recorded which).

In this sample, this clonotype turned up a few times. In nucleotides, the CDR3 is TGCAGTGCTACCGAGGGGGGGGATCACACTGAAGCTTTCTTT. Translated: CSATEGGDHTEAFF. The rearrangement uses TRBV20-1 and TRBJ1-1, with a possible D match to TRBD1 (6 bases). Per germline, CDR1 DFQATT and CDR2 SNEGSKA (reference sequence). Between the trimmed V and J ends, which lost 4 bases and 3 bases, there was a span of 15 bases. This CDR3 region has 14 residues.

The chain couples TRBV10-3 to TRBJ2-5, with 14 bases lining up with TRBD2. The germline V gene has CDR1 ENHRY and CDR2 SYGVKD. The CDR3 covers 17 residues. V lost 2 bases and J lost 5; bases outside the gene matches: 7. The CDR3 sequence: CAISEPGLAGVDETQYF. DNA for the CDR3: TGTGCCATCAGTGAGCCGGGACTAGCGGGAGTTGACGAGACCCAGTACTTC.

The table lists this clonotype with many counts. The CDR3 coding sequence is TGTGCCAGCAGCTTAGAATCCGGGCACACTGAAGCTTTCTTT. It encodes CASSLESGHTEAFF. The chain carries TRBV7-9 and TRBJ1-1, with D uncertain. The germline V and J ends were trimmed by 1 base and 3 bases, with 9 bases remaining between them. Germline CDR1 reads SEHNR; CDR2 reads FQNEAQ (reference sequence). This CDR3 contains 14 residues. Full variable domain (remainder filled in from reference TRBV7-9 and TRBJ1-1): DTGVSQNPRHKITKRGQNVTFRCDPISEHNRLYWYRQTLGQGPEFLTYFQNEAQLEKSRLLSDRFSAERPKGSFSTLEIQRTEQGDSAMYLCASSLESGHTEAFFGQGTRLTVV.

This clonotype was observed a single time. The chain is built from TRBV5-1 and TRBJ1-1; no clear D. Germline V gene lookup returns CDR1 SGHRS and CDR2 YFSETQ. The V gene lost 1 base and the J gene lost 0 bases, with 13 bases spanning the gap. The length of the CDR3 is 16 residues. CDR3 protein: CASSLFPGVMNTEAFF. The DNA of the CDR3 is TGCGCCAGCAGCTTGTTTCCTGGAGTTATGAACACTGAAGCTTTCTTT.

This clonotype was detected only a few times. This chain links TRBV6-6 with TRBJ2-7; no firm D call. Trimming removed 0 bases at V and 2 bases at J, with 8 bases between. CDR3 length: 14 amino acids. Germline values: CDR1 MNHNY, CDR2 SVGAGI (reference sequence). CDR3 DNA sequence: TGTGCCAGCAGTTACTCTGTAGGAACCTACGAGCAGTACTTC. It yields the protein CASSYSVGTYEQYF.

This clonotype was recorded a few times. This sequence may be a read error, since a much larger clone differs from it by one base. The chain's CDR3 is CASSELVKGAGSPLHF. CDR3 DNA sequence: TGTGCCAGCAGTGAGCTCGTTAAGGGGGCAGGTTCACCCCTCCACTTT. V is TRBV10-3 and J is TRBJ1-6, with 7 nucleotides matching TRBD1. This CDR3 has 16 residues. The germline V gene has CDR1 ENHRY and CDR2 SYGVKD.

This clonotype was recorded only once. This sequence joins TRBV11-2 and TRBJ1-1, with unresolved D. CDR1 SGHAT and CDR2 FQNNGV come from the germline V gene. This CDR3 is 16 amino acids long. V shed 6 bases and J shed 0 bases, with 17 bases lying between them. The CDR3, as DNA: TGTGCCAGCAGGGCGGGCCGCGCGCCGATGAACACTGAAGCTTTCTTT. The encoded protein is CASRAGRAPMNTEAFF. The full variable domain, with the rest looked up from reference TRBV11-2 and TRBJ1-1, is EAGVAQSPRYKIIEKRQSVAFWCNPISGHATLYWYQQILGQGPKLLIQFQNNGVVDDSQLPKDRFSAERLKGVDSTLKIQPAKLEDSAVYLCASRAGRAPMNTEAFFGQGTRLTVV.

This clonotype was observed many times. This sequence joins TRBV11-2 and TRBJ1-2; unclear D gene. V gave up 4 bases and J gave up 5 bases, with 11 bases separating them. The CDR3 has 13 amino acids. CDR1 and CDR2 from the germline V gene are SGHAT and FQNNGV. Here the CDR3 reads CASSSPAAYGYTF. CDR3 nucleotides: TGTGCCAGCAGCTCCCCCGCGGCGTATGGCTACACCTTC.

This clonotype was detected only a few times. The chain is built from TRBV20-1 and TRBJ2-7, with 8 nucleotides matching TRBD2. The germline gives CDR1 DFQATT, CDR2 SNEGSKA (reference sequence). V was pared by 3 bases and J by 3 bases, with 4 bases of the junction left unmatched. There are 13 residues in the CDR3. CDR3 in amino acids: CSASVTSDYEQYF. The CDR3 DNA is TGCAGTGCTAGCGTGACTAGCGACTACGAGCAGTACTTC.

This clonotype has ten or more counts. The V gene is TRBV6-4, the J gene TRBJ1-2, with D perhaps TRBD1 (5 bases). The CDR3 has 11 residues. The germline CDR1 and CDR2 sequences are MRHNA and SNTAGT. Between the trimmed V and J ends, which lost 10 bases and 4 bases, there was a span of 10 bases. The CDR3 DNA is TGTGCCACCCGGGACGGCTATGGCTACACCTTC. This sequence encodes CATRDGYGYTF.

The sample holds many counts of this clonotype. V gene TRBV10-3 combines with J gene TRBJ1-4, with 9 positions matching TRBD1. The J segment lost 5 bases and the V segment lost 4 bases, leaving 2 bases of the junction unmatched. This CDR3 spans 14 amino acids. Per germline, CDR1 ENHRY and CDR2 SYGVKD. The CDR3, as DNA: TGTGCCATCAGTGCCGACAGGGGGAATGAAAAACTGTTTTTT. Residues: CAISADRGNEKLFF.

The J gene is TRBJ2-5, the V gene TRBV10-3; 10 bases line up with TRBD1. Trimming at V came to 10 bases and at J to 3 bases, leaving 11 bases not matched to a gene. The germline gives CDR1 ENHRY, CDR2 SYGVKD. The CDR3 extends over 15 amino acids. CDR3 nucleotide sequence: TGTGCCAGCAGCCTGGTGGGACAGGGGAAAGAGACCCAGTACTTC. Translated: CASSLVGQGKETQYF.

This clonotype occurred a few times. Here the CDR3 DNA reads TGCAGTGCTAGAGACGAGGACAGGGGGGGCGAAAAACTGTTTTTT. Its protein is CSARDEDRGGEKLFF. V usage is TRBV20-1 and J usage is TRBJ1-4; TRBD1 matches at 10 bases. The germline V gene has CDR1 DFQATT and CDR2 SNEGSKA (reference sequence). This CDR3 is 15 amino acids long. With 0 bases clipped from V and 8 bases from J, the junction kept 6 bases outside the gene matches.

This clonotype was counted a few times. J is TRBJ1-5 and V is TRBV20-1, with D possibly TRBD1 on 5 matching bases. CDR1 DFQATT and CDR2 SNEGSKA come from the germline V gene (reference sequence). The germline V and J ends were trimmed by 6 bases and 4 bases, with 19 bases remaining between them. This CDR3 comprises 15 residues. CDR3 loop: CSALPVGLENQPQHF. Here the CDR3 DNA reads TGCAGTGCCCTCCCGGTGGGGCTGGAGAATCAGCCCCAGCATTTT.

This clonotype was observed many times. The chain employs TRBV7-9 and TRBJ1-5, with D perhaps TRBD1 (6 bases). This CDR3 comprises 13 residues. V shed 3 bases and J shed 5 bases, with 8 bases lying between them. Germline CDR1 and CDR2: SEHNR and FQNEAQ (reference sequence). CDR3 in amino acids: CASSFGGDQPQHF. The CDR3 DNA reads TGTGCCAGCAGCTTTGGGGGCGATCAGCCCCAGCATTTT.

Worth noting for this clonotype: At one end the junction does not follow the germline gene, possibly because of a read error. The V gene is TRBV5-1, the J gene TRBJ2-7, with D possibly TRBD1 on 7 matching bases. The CDR3 extends over 15 amino acids. Germline V gene sequence: CDR1 SGHRS, CDR2 YFSETQ. The CDR3: CASSLEGAGGYEQYF. The CDR3, as DNA: TGTGCCAGCAGTTTGGAGGGGGCAGGGGGATACGAGCAGTACTTC.

On this clonotype itself: Since a much larger clone is just one base distant, this may be a read error. The rearrangement uses TRBV25-1 and TRBJ2-5, with D possibly matching TRBD2 (5 bases). The CDR3 has 15 residues. Trimming shortened V by 3 bases and J by 5 bases, and 16 bases separated the two germline ends. Germline V gives CDR1 MGHDK, CDR2 SYGVNS. The CDR3 bases are TGTGCCAGCAGTGACGGTAGCGAGCTAAGGGAGACCCAGTACTTC. Its translation: CASSDGSELRETQYF.

The V call is TRBV20-1, the J call TRBJ1-6; D is uncertain. This CDR3 has 14 residues. CDR1 and CDR2 (germline): DFQATT, SNEGSKA (reference sequence). Trimming stripped 0 bases from V and 9 bases from J, with 12 bases between. Here the CDR3 reads CSAREGGGTSPLHF. In DNA, the CDR3 is TGCAGTGCTAGAGAAGGAGGTGGTACTTCACCCCTCCACTTT.

As regards this clonotype: Without the conserved terminal phenylalanine or tryptophan, this CDR3 likely stems from a read error. J is TRBJ1-1 and V is TRBV14; D gene uncertain. The germline V gene has CDR1 SGHDN and CDR2 FVKESK. There are 14 residues in the CDR3. Trimming took 4 bases from V and 1 from J, leaving 10 bases between them. The CDR3 DNA reads as TGTGCCAGCAGCCGGAGACCTAAGAACACTGAAGCTTTCCTT. Translating gives CASSRRPKNTEAFL.

Written as DNA, the CDR3 is TGTGCCACCAGCACAAGACAGGGGGATGAAAAACTGTTTTTT. Protein sequence: CATSTRQGDEKLFF. The rearrangement joins TRBV15 to TRBJ1-4; 9 bases agree with TRBD1. The junction had 3 bases not matched to a gene; V was cut back by 4 bases and J by 6 bases. The V gene's germline CDR1 is LNHNV and CDR2 YYDKDF (reference sequence). This CDR3 region has 14 residues.